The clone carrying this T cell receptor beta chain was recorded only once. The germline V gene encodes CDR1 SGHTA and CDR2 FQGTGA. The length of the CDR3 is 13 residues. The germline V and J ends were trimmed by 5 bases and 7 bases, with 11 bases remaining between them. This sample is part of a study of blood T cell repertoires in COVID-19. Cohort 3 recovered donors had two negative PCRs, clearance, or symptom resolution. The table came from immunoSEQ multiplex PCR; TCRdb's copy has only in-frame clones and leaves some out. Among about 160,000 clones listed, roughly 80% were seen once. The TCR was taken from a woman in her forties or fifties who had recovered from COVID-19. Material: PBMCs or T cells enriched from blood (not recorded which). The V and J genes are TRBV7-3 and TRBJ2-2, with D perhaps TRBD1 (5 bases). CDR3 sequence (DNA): TGTGCCAGCAGCCGGAAGACAGTCGGGGAGCTGTTTTTT. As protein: CASSRKTVGELFF. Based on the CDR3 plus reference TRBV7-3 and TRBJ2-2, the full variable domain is GAGVSQTPSNKVTEKGKYVELRCDPISGHTALYWYRQSLGQGPEFLIYFQGTGAADDSGLPNDRFFAVRPEGSVSTLKIQRTERGDSAVYLCASSRKTVGELFFGEGSRLTVL.